This paragraph reports one T cell receptor beta chain. Its antigen remains unknown. This sample was taken from a study of OX40 agonist ivuxolimab in advanced cancers. Findings and caveats of the study: In the expanded peripheral T cells, antigen specificity was never determined. Nonresponders, in some cases, also had low normalized T-cell clonal expansion.

TCRdb keeps only in-frame clones here, not all; method: immunoSEQ multiplex PCR. The sample includes under 80,000 clones, roughly 80% seen only once; the top ten take 1.1%. Germline V lookup: CDR1 SEHNR, CDR2 FQNEAQ (reference sequence). The CDR3 contains 18 residues. Trimming took off 4 bases at V and 2 bases at J, with 21 bases between the two ends. The study sampled blood at baseline, cycle 4 day 1, and cycle 7 day 1. The starting material was CD4+ or CD8+ T cells sorted from blood, obtained in a trial of the OX40 agonist ivuxolimab. The sequence was obtained from an adult with an advanced solid tumor such as melanoma, head and neck, liver or kidney cancer. The chain recombines TRBV7-9 with TRBJ2-1; the D gene is possibly TRBD2 (5 bases). CDR3 DNA: TGTGCCAGCAGCTCGAAGGGATCCGCGGGTTCTACCTACAATGAGCAGTTCTTC. The encoded protein is CASSSKGSAGSTYNEQFF.